Each of the 15 T cell receptor beta chains below was sequenced from the same sample in a study of control samples from healthy donors and cancer patients. Data came from immunoSEQ multiplex PCR; TCRdb stores just in-frame clones and leaves some out. The sample carries around 170,000 clones, roughly 92% recorded once. The sequencing sample was made of blood. The receptor set was obtained from a woman in her twenties or thirties in good health.

V and J are TRBV29-1 and TRBJ2-3, with 12 bases aligning to TRBD2. V was pared by 6 bases and J by 1 base, with 2 bases of the junction left unmatched. This CDR3 is 14 amino acids long. CDR1 is SQVTM, CDR2 ANQGSEA, per germline. The CDR3 region is CSVRLAGGTDTQYF. The CDR3 DNA follows: TGCAGCGTGCGACTAGCGGGAGGCACAGATACGCAGTATTTT.

The V gene is TRBV15, the J gene TRBJ2-7; TRBD1 matches at 7 bases. Looked up from germline, CDR1 is LNHNV and CDR2 is YYDKDF (reference sequence). V lost 1 base and J lost 2; bases outside the gene matches: 5. The CDR3 loop spans 15 amino acids. CDR3 amino acids: CATSRGRTGTYEQYF. The CDR3, as DNA: TGTGCCACCAGCAGAGGTCGGACAGGAACCTACGAGCAGTACTTC.

The chain is built from TRBV3-1 (or the pseudogene TRBV3-2) and TRBJ2-7; weak D call: TRBD2 (6 bases). The CDR3 runs to 13 residues. Germline assignment: CDR1 LGHDT and CDR2 YNNKEL (reference sequence). Between the trimmed V and J ends, which lost 3 bases and 2 bases, there was a span of 8 bases. The CDR3 region is CASSQVAAYEQYF. The DNA for the CDR3 is TGTGCCAGCAGCCAGGTAGCGGCCTACGAGCAGTACTTC.

This clone was counted once. The chain carries TRBV30 and TRBJ1-4; tentative D call: TRBD1 (5 bases). This CDR3 region has 14 residues. The germline CDR1 and CDR2 sequences are GTSNPN and SVGIG (reference sequence). Trimming pared 5 bases from V and 0 bases from J, leaving 10 bases between. The CDR3 loop is CAWGGVATNEKLFF. Written as DNA, the CDR3 is TGTGCCTGGGGAGGGGTTGCAACTAATGAAAAACTGTTTTTT.

This clone occurred once. V and J are TRBV10-3 and TRBJ2-1, with 9 bases identical to TRBD2. V was clipped by 0 bases and J by 8 bases; unmatched bases: 11. The CDR3 contains 17 residues. CDR1 is ENHRY and CDR2 is SYGVKD in the germline V gene. The CDR3 sequence is CAISESEREDTGDEQFF. The CDR3 coding sequence is TGTGCCATCAGTGAGTCGGAGCGGGAGGACACTGGGGATGAGCAGTTCTTC.

Worth noting for this clone: Other nucleotide sequences in the sample specify the same CDR3. Here the CDR3 DNA reads TGCAGCTTTTTGAACCGAGGCGCCCAAGGCACCGGGGAGCTGTTTTTT. Its protein is CSFLNRGAQGTGELFF. V usage is TRBV29-1 and J usage is TRBJ2-2; no definite D call. Trimming removed 8 bases from V and 4 bases from J, with 23 bases in between. The CDR3 loop spans 16 amino acids. Germline V gene lookup returns CDR1 SQVTM and CDR2 ANQGSEA.

The gene calls are TRBV18 and TRBJ2-3; possibly TRBD2 for D (6 bases). Trimming removed 1 base at V and 0 bases at J, with 14 bases between. Per germline, CDR1 KGHSH and CDR2 LQKENI. CDR3 size: 17 residues. The CDR3, as DNA: TGTGCCAGCTCACCACTCTCTCGACTAGTGAGCACAGATACGCAGTATTTT. Translation: CASSPLSRLVSTDTQYF.

V usage is TRBV6-5 and J usage is TRBJ1-1; TRBD1 agrees at 9 bases. This CDR3 has 13 residues. V was pared by 9 bases and J by 1 base, with 3 bases of the junction left unmatched. Germline-derived CDR1 and CDR2 are MNHEY and SVGAGI. CDR3 DNA sequence: TGTGCCAGTGGACAGGGGAGGAACACTGAAGCTTTCTTT. Its protein is CASGQGRNTEAFF.

This clone has more than one count but fewer than ten. The V call is TRBV28, the J call TRBJ2-1, with 8 bases that match TRBD1. With V trimmed by 2 bases and J by 4 bases, 4 bases remained unmatched. The length of the CDR3 is 15 residues. Germline V gene lookup returns CDR1 MDHEN and CDR2 SYDVKM. DNA of the CDR3: TGTGCCAGCAGTTTAGGACAGGGTGGGTACAATGAGCAGTTCTTC. Translated: CASSLGQGGYNEQFF.

The chain joins TRBV19 to TRBJ1-1, with D uncertain. CDR1 and CDR2 (germline): LNHDA, SQIVND (reference sequence). The CDR3 consists of 12 residues. The V end lost 4 bases, the J end lost 8 bases, and 11 bases lay between the germline ends. The CDR3 DNA reads TGTGCCAGTAGTACCGAAGTGGCCGAAGCTTTCTTT. Amino acids: CASSTEVAEAFF.

The rearrangement uses TRBV30 and TRBJ1-2; D unresolved. Germline V gene lookup returns CDR1 GTSNPN and CDR2 SVGIG (reference sequence). The CDR3 spans 11 residues. The CDR3, as DNA: TGTGGGACCCCGGATACAATAAGCTACACCTTC. Amino acids: CGTPDTISYTF. Full variable domain (rest looked up from reference TRBV30 and TRBJ1-2): SQTIHQWPATLVQPVGSPLSLECTVEGTSNPNLYWYRQAAGRGLQLLFYSVGIGQISSEVPQNLSASRPQDRQFILSSKKLLLSDSGFYLCGTPDTISYTFGSGTRLTVV.

This clone appeared once. The chain joins TRBV4-1 to TRBJ2-1; 9 bases line up with TRBD1. CDR1 MGHRA and CDR2 YSYEKL come from the germline V gene. The CDR3 is made up of 17 amino acids. Unmatched junction bases numbered 6, after V lost 0 bases and J lost 3 bases. The CDR3 bases are TGCGCCAGCAGCCAAGAGGGATGGGGACAGGGCTACAATGAGCAGTTCTTC. Residues: CASSQEGWGQGYNEQFF.

The chain employs TRBV6-1 and TRBJ2-7; D unresolved. This CDR3 is built from 13 residues. CDR1 is MNHNS and CDR2 is SASEGT in the germline V gene. V lost 2 bases to trimming and J lost 3 bases, with 8 bases between them. As DNA, the CDR3 is TGTGCCAGCAGTGAACAGTCCATCTACGAGCAGTACTTC. This encodes CASSEQSIYEQYF.

The genes are TRBV12-3 or TRBV12-4 and TRBJ2-1; D unresolved. Trimming shortened V by 6 bases and J by 4 bases, and 10 bases separated the two germline ends. The CDR3 length is 13 residues. CDR3 residues: CASRMTPYNEQFF. The CDR3 coding sequence is TGTGCCAGCAGAATGACACCGTACAATGAGCAGTTCTTC.

For the CDR3, the DNA is TGTGCCAGCAGCAATAGCGGGAGTGAGCACAATGAGCAGTTCTTC. It translates to CASSNSGSEHNEQFF. The rearrangement uses TRBV7-9 and TRBJ2-1; 9 nucleotides match TRBD2. This CDR3 has 15 residues. V shed 5 bases, J shed 5 bases, and the junction held 7 bases outside the gene matches. The germline CDR1 and CDR2 sequences are SEHNR and FQNEAQ (reference sequence).